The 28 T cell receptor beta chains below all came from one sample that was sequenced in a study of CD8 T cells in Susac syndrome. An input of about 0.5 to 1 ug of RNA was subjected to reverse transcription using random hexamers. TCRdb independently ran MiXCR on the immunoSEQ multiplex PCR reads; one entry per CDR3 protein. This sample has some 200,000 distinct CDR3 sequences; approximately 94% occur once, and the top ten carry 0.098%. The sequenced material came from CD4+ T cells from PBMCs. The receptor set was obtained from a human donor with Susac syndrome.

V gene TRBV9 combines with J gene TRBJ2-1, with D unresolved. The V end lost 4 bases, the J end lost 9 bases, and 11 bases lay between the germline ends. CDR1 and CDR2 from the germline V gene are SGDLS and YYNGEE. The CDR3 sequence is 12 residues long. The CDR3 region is CASSPRRAEQFF. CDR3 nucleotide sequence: TGTGCCAGCAGCCCCCGTCGGGCTGAGCAGTTCTTC.

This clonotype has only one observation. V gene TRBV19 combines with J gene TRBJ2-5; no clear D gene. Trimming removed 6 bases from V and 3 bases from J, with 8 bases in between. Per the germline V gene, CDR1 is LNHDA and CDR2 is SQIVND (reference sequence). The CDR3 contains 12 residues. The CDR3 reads CASSAAKETQYF. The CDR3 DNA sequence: TGTGCCAGTAGCGCGGCCAAAGAGACCCAGTACTTC.

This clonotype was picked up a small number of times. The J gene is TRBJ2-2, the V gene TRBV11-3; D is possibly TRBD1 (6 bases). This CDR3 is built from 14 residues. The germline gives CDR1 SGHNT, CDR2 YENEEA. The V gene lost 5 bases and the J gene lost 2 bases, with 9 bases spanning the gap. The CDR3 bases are TGTGCCAGCAGCAAACAGGGAAACACCGGGGAGCTGTTTTTT. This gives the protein CASSKQGNTGELFF.

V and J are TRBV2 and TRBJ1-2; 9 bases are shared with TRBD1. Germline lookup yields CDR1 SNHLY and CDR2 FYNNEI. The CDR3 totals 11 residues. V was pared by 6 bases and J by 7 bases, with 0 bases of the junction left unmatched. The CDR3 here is CASRGQGGYTF. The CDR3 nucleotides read TGTGCCAGCAGGGGACAGGGTGGCTACACCTTC. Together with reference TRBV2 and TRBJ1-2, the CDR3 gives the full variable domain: EPEVTQTPSHQVTQMGQEVILRCVPISNHLYFYWYRQILGQKVEFLVSFYNNEISEKSEIFDDQFSVERPDGSNFTLKIRSTKLEDSAMYFCASRGQGGYTFGSGTRLTVV.

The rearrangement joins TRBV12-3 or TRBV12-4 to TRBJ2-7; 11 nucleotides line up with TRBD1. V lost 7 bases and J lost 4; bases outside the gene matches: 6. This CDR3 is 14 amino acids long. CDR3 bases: TGTGCCAGCACCCGGACAGGGGGCTTATACGAGCAGTACTTC. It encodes CASTRTGGLYEQYF.

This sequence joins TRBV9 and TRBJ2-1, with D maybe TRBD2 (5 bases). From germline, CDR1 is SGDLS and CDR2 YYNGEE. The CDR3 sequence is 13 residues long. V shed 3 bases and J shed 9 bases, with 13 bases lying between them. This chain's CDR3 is CASSAVVEGEQFF. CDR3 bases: TGTGCCAGCAGCGCAGTCGTCGAGGGTGAGCAGTTCTTC.

CDR3 sequence (DNA): TGTGCCAGCAGCGGACACAGGGACCTCTATGGCTACACCTTC. Translating gives CASSGHRDLYGYTF. This sequence joins TRBV3-1 and TRBJ1-2; tentatively, D is TRBD1 (6 bases). The V and J ends lost 5 bases and 4 bases respectively, with 14 bases between them. This CDR3 is built from 14 residues. CDR1 and CDR2 (germline): LGHDT, YNNKEL (reference sequence). Together with reference TRBV3-1 and TRBJ1-2, the CDR3 gives the full variable domain: DTAVSQTPKYLVTQMGNDKSIKCEQNLGHDTMYWYKQDSKKFLKIMFSYNNKELIINETVPNRFSPKSPDKAHLNLHINSLELGDSAVYFCASSGHRDLYGYTFGSGTRLTVV.

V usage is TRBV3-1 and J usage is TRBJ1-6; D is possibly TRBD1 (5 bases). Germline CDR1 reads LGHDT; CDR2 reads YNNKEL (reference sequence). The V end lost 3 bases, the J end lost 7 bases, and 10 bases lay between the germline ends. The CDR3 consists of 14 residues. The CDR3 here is CASSQTEPNSPLHF. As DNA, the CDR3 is TGTGCCAGCAGCCAGACAGAACCCAATTCACCCCTCCACTTT.

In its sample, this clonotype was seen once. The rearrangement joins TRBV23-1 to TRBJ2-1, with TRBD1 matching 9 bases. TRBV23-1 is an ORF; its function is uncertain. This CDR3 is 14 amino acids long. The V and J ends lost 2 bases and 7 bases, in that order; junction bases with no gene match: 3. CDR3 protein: CASSQGDRVNEQFF. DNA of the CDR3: TGCGCCAGCAGTCAAGGGGACAGGGTGAATGAGCAGTTCTTC.

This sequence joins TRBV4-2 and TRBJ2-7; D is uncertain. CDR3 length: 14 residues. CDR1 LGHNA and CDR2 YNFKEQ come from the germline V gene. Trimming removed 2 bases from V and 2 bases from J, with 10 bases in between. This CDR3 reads CASSQMVEPYEQYF. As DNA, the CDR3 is TGTGCCAGCAGCCAAATGGTGGAGCCCTACGAGCAGTACTTC.

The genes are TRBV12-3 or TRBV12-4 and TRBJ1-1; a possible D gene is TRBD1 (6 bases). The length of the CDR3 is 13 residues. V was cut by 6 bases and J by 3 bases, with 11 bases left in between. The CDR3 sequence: CASRGTGHTEAFF. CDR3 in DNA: TGTGCCAGCAGGGGAACAGGGCACACTGAAGCTTTCTTT.

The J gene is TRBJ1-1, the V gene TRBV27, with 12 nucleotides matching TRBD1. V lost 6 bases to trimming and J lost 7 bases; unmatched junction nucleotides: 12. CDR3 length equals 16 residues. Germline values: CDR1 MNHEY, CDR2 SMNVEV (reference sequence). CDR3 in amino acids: CASRDWGDRGRFEAFF. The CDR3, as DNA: TGTGCCAGCAGAGACTGGGGGGACAGGGGGCGTTTTGAAGCTTTCTTT.

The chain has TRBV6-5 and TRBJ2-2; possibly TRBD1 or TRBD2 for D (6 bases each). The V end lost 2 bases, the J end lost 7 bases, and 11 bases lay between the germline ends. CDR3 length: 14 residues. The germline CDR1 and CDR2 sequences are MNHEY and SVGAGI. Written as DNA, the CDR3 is TGTGCCAGCAGTTACCCCGGGGGCGGCGGGGAGCTGTTTTTT. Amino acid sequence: CASSYPGGGGELFF.

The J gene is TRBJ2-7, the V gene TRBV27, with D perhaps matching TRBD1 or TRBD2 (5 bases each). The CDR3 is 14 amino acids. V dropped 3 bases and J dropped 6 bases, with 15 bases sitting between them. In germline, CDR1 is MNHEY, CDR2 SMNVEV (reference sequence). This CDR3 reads CASSLRGRASEQYF. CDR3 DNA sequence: TGTGCCAGCAGTTTGAGGGGCAGGGCGAGCGAGCAGTACTTC.

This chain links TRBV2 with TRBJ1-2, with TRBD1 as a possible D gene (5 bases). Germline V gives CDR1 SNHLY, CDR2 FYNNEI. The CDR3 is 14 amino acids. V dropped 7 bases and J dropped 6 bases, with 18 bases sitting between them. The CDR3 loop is CASKATANGHGYTF. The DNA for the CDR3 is TGTGCCAGCAAGGCGACAGCCAACGGGCATGGCTACACCTTC.

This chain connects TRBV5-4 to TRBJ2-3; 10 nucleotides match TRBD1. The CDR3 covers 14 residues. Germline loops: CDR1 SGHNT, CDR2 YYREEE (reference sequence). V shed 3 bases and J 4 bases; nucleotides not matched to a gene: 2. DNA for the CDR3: TGTGCCAGCAGCTCGGACAGGGGGTCAGATACGCAGTATTTT. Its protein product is CASSSDRGSDTQYF.

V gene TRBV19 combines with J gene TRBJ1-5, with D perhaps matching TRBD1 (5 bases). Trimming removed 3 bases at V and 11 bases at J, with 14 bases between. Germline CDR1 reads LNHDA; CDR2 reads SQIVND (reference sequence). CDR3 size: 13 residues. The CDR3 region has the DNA TGTGCCAGTAGTATCTACCGGACACCATCCCAGCATTTT. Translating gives CASSIYRTPSQHF. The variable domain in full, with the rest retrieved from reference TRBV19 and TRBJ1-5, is DGGITQSPKYLFRKEGQNVTLSCEQNLNHDAMYWYRQDPGQGLRLIYYSQIVNDFQKGDIAEGYSVSREKKESFPLTVTSAQKNPTAFYLCASSIYRTPSQHFGDGTRLSIL.

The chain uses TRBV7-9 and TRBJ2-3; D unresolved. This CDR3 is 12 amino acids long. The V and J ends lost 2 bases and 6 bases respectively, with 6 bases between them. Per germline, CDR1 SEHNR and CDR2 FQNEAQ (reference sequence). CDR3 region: CASSLIGDTQYF. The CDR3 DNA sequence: TGTGCCAGCAGCTTAATAGGTGATACGCAGTATTTT.

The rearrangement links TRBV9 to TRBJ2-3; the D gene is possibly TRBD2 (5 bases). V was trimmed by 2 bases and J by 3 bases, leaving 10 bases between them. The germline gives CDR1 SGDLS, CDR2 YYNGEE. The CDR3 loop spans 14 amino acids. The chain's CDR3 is CASSVYSGTDTQYF. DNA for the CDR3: TGTGCCAGCAGCGTGTACAGCGGAACAGATACGCAGTATTTT.

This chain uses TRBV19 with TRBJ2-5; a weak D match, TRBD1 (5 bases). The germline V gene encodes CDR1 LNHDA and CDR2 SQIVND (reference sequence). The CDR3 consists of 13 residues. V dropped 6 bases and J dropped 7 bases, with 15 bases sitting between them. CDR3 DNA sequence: TGTGCCAGTAGCGATTCAGGGATGACGACCCAGTACTTC. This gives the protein CASSDSGMTTQYF. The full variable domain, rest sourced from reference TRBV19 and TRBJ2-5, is DGGITQSPKYLFRKEGQNVTLSCEQNLNHDAMYWYRQDPGQGLRLIYYSQIVNDFQKGDIAEGYSVSREKKESFPLTVTSAQKNPTAFYLCASSDSGMTTQYFGPGTRLLVL.

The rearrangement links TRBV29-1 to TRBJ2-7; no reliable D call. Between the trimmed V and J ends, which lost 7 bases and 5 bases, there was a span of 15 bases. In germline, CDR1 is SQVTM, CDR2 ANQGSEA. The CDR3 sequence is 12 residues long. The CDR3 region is CSAWEFRNEQYF. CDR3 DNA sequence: TGCAGCGCATGGGAATTCCGGAACGAGCAGTACTTC.

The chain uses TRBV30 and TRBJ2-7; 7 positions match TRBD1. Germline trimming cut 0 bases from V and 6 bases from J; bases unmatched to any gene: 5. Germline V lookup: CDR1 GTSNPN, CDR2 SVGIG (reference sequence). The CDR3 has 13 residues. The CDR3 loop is CAWSVNRGTEQYF. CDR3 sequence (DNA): TGTGCCTGGAGTGTTAACAGGGGTACCGAGCAGTACTTC. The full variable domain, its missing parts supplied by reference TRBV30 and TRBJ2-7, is SQTIHQWPATLVQPVGSPLSLECTVEGTSNPNLYWYRQAAGRGLQLLFYSVGIGQISSEVPQNLSASRPQDRQFILSSKKLLLSDSGFYLCAWSVNRGTEQYFGPGTRLTVT.

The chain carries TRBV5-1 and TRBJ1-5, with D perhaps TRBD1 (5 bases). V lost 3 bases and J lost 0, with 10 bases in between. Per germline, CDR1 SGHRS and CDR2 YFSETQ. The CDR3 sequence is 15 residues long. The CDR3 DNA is TGCGCCAGCAGCTGGATGGGGGATAGCAATCAGCCCCAGCATTTT. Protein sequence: CASSWMGDSNQPQHF.

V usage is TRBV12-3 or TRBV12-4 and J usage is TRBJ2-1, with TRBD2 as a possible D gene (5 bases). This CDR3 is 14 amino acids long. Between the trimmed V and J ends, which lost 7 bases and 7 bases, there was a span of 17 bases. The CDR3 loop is CASIATPPGNEQFF. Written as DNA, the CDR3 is TGTGCCAGCATTGCCACTCCTCCGGGGAATGAGCAGTTCTTC.

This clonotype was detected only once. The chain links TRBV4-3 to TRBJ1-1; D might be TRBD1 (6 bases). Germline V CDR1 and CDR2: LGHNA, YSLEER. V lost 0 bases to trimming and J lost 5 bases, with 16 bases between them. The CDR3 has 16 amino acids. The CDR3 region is CASSQDWGAVGTEAFF. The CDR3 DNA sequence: TGCGCCAGCAGCCAAGATTGGGGGGCGGTCGGGACTGAAGCTTTCTTT.

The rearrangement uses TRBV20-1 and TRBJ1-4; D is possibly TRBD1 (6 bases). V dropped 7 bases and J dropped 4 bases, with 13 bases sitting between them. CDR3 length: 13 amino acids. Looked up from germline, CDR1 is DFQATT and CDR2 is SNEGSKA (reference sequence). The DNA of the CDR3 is TGCAGTGTGGCAGGGGCCTTTAATGAAAAACTGTTTTTT. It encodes CSVAGAFNEKLFF.

Written as DNA, the CDR3 is TGTGCCACCAGTGACCGCGGCGTTTACAATGAGCAGTTCTTC. Protein sequence: CATSDRGVYNEQFF. V is TRBV24-1 and J is TRBJ2-1; no clear D gene. Germline V gene data show CDR1 as KGHDR and CDR2 as SFDVKD. The V and J ends lost 4 bases and 4 bases respectively, with 10 bases between them. The CDR3 extends over 14 amino acids.

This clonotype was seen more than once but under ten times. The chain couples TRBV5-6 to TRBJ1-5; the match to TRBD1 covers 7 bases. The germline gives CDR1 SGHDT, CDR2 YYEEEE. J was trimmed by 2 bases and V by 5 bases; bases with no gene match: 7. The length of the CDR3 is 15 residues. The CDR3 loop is CASSRTGWGNQPQHF. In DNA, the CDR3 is TGTGCCAGCAGTCGGACAGGCTGGGGCAATCAGCCCCAGCATTTT.